The 31 T cell receptor beta chains presented below share a single source sample, sequenced in a study of T cell repertoires in cytomegalovirus infection. TCRdb fed the reads into MiXCR, producing one record per CDR3 protein. Among some 920,000 distinct CDR3 sequences listed, approximately 30% were seen once. The antigens for these receptors are not known. The starting material was cultured CD8+ T cells from PBMCs, obtained from culture after CMV antigen stimulation. Receptors originate from a human donor in good health (CMV status not recorded). Some clones in this sample may be carry-over from other donors' samples.

The chain has TRBV29-1 and TRBJ1-3; the D is unclear. The length of the CDR3 is 15 residues. Germline V gene lookup returns CDR1 SQVTM and CDR2 ANQGSEA. The V gene lost 0 bases and the J gene lost 6 bases, with 15 bases spanning the gap. In nucleotides, the CDR3 is TGCAGCGTTGAAGATTGGCAGGAAGAGGCAAACACCATATATTTT. This codes for CSVEDWQEEANTIYF.

There are a few counts of this clonotype. The chain recombines TRBV2 with TRBJ2-3; 7 nucleotides line up with TRBD2. The germline CDR1 and CDR2 sequences are SNHLY and FYNNEI. The CDR3 is made up of 15 amino acids. V trimming: 7 bases; J trimming: 1 base; junction bases outside the gene matches: 8. This chain's CDR3 is CASKTRGTGTDTQYF. In nucleotides, the CDR3 is TGTGCCAGCAAGACGCGGGGGACGGGCACAGATACGCAGTATTTT.

The CDR3 sequence: CASREYRGIYEQYV. CDR3 nucleotides: TGTGCCAGCAGGGAATACAGGGGAATCTACGAGCAGTACGTC. The chain links TRBV6-1 to TRBJ2-7; 7 nucleotides align to TRBD1. In germline, CDR1 is MNHNS, CDR2 SASEGT. The V gene end was trimmed by 6 bases and the J gene end by 3 bases; junction bases not matched to a gene: 8. This CDR3 has 14 amino acids.

This chain joins TRBV20-1 and TRBJ1-1, with TRBD1 as a possible D gene (5 bases). Trimming removed 5 bases at V and 3 bases at J, with 16 bases between. Looked up from germline, CDR1 is DFQATT and CDR2 is SNEGSKA (reference sequence). The CDR3 spans 14 residues. The CDR3 nucleotides are TGCAGTGCTTCGGGACTCCACGGATACACTGAAGCTTTCTTT. This encodes CSASGLHGYTEAFF.

This clonotype was found once. V and J are TRBV6-2 or TRBV6-3 and TRBJ2-5; D uncertain. The CDR3 runs to 14 residues. The V end was cut by 5 bases, the J end by 1 base, with 11 bases between. CDR1 is MNHEY, CDR2 SVGEGT, per germline. The CDR3 bases are TGTGCCAGCAGTGAAATATGGGGCCAAGAGACCCAGTACTTC. Encoded protein: CASSEIWGQETQYF.

This chain joins TRBV24-1 and TRBJ2-3; D gene unclear. The V and J ends lost 9 bases and 2 bases respectively, with 11 bases between them. Germline loops: CDR1 KGHDR, CDR2 SFDVKD. CDR3 length: 13 residues. CDR3 sequence: CATEDPYTDTQYF. CDR3 bases: TGTGCCACCGAGGACCCATACACAGATACGCAGTATTTT.

This clonotype turned up a few times. V usage is TRBV7-2 and J usage is TRBJ2-7, with a weak D call TRBD1 (6 bases). Trimming pared 1 base from V and 3 bases from J, leaving 13 bases between. Germline CDR1 reads SGHTA; CDR2 reads FQGNSA. The CDR3 consists of 15 residues. The CDR3 protein is CASSLVGANGYEQYF. CDR3 bases: TGTGCCAGCAGCTTAGTGGGGGCCAACGGCTACGAGCAGTACTTC.

The rearrangement links TRBV9 to TRBJ2-2, with 10 positions matching TRBD2. Germline-derived CDR1 and CDR2 are SGDLS and YYNGEE. The ends lost 3 bases at V and 1 base at J; junction bases unmatched: 6. The CDR3 spans 17 residues. CDR3 coding DNA: TGTGCCAGCAGCGCTTACCTAGCGGGGGTGAACACCGGGGAGCTGTTTTTT. This encodes CASSAYLAGVNTGELFF. The variable domain in full, completed from reference TRBV9 and TRBJ2-2, reads DSGVTQTPKHLITATGQRVTLRCSPRSGDLSVYWYQQSLDQGLQFLIQYYNGEERAKGNILERFSAQQFPDLHSELNLSSLELGDSALYFCASSAYLAGVNTGELFFGEGSRLTVL.

The chain links TRBV4-1 to TRBJ1-1; tentative D call: TRBD1 (6 bases). CDR3 length: 16 amino acids. The ends were cut back, 3 bases at V and 3 bases at J, with 17 bases in the middle. Germline CDR1 is MGHRA and CDR2 is YSYEKL. CDR3 sequence reads: CASSQTSRGGYTEAFF. The CDR3 DNA reads as TGCGCCAGCAGCCAGACCTCCAGGGGAGGGTACACTGAAGCTTTCTTT.

In its sample, this clonotype was seen a few times. The rearrangement joins TRBV27 to TRBJ2-7; 7 bases align to TRBD2. The germline V gene encodes CDR1 MNHEY and CDR2 SMNVEV (reference sequence). V dropped 2 bases and J dropped 1; count of bases not matched to a gene: 5. The CDR3 has 15 residues. Here the CDR3 DNA reads TGTGCCAGCAGTTTAGGAGGACTAGTGTCCTACGAGCAGTACTTC. This codes for CASSLGGLVSYEQYF.

The rearrangement links TRBV19 to TRBJ1-2, with 8 bases identical to TRBD1. Germline CDR1 and CDR2: LNHDA and SQIVND (reference sequence). CDR3 length: 12 amino acids. With V trimmed by 11 bases and J by 8 bases, 10 bases remained unmatched. The DNA of the CDR3 is TGTGCCTGCTGGACAGGGAGAGACGGCTACACCTTC. Encoded protein: CACWTGRDGYTF.

This sequence joins TRBV18 and TRBJ1-2, with a weak D call TRBD1 (6 bases). CDR3 length equals 13 residues. Germline V gene sequence: CDR1 KGHSH, CDR2 LQKENI. Trimming left V 8 bases short and J 6 bases short, with 16 bases between. The CDR3 DNA follows: TGTGCCAGCAAGCAGGGGACCCTTGATGGCTACACCTTC. This translates into CASKQGTLDGYTF. The variable domain in full, with the rest retrieved from reference TRBV18 and TRBJ1-2, is NAGVMQNPRHLVRRRGQEARLRCSPMKGHSHVYWYRQLPEEGLKFMVYLQKENIIDESGMPKERFSAEFPKEGPSILRIQQVVRGDSAAYFCASKQGTLDGYTFGSGTRLTVV.

This clonotype was recorded a few times. This chain joins TRBV5-6 and TRBJ1-4; a weak D match, TRBD1 (5 bases). CDR1 is SGHDT, CDR2 YYEEEE, per germline. This CDR3 spans 14 amino acids. Trimming cost V 4 bases and J 4 bases, with 11 bases left between them. The CDR3 region is CASSKGPINEKLFF. DNA of the CDR3: TGTGCCAGCAGCAAGGGACCGATTAATGAAAAACTGTTTTTT.

V and J are TRBV6-2 or TRBV6-3 and TRBJ2-2; D tentatively fits TRBD1 or TRBD2 (6 bases each). The CDR3 is 16 amino acids. CDR1 MNHEY and CDR2 SVGEGT come from the germline V gene. Trimming removed 0 bases at V and 3 bases at J, with 11 bases between. The CDR3 spells CASSYSRGVYTGELFF. CDR3 DNA: TGTGCCAGCAGTTACTCGAGGGGGGTCTACACCGGGGAGCTGTTTTTT.

The J gene is TRBJ2-1, the V gene TRBV12-3 or TRBV12-4; 10 nucleotides match TRBD1. J was trimmed by 6 bases and V by 8 bases; bases with no gene match: 7. CDR3 length equals 14 residues. The CDR3 DNA reads as TGTGCCAGCGGGGACAGGGGACCCTCCAATGAGCAGTTCTTC. It specifies CASGDRGPSNEQFF.

This clonotype appeared many times. This CDR3 is CASSLTWSAEAFF. For the CDR3, the DNA is TGTGCCAGCAGCTTAACCTGGAGTGCTGAAGCTTTCTTT. This chain links TRBV7-8 with TRBJ1-1, with D unclear. Germline CDR1 is SGHVS and CDR2 is FQNEAQ. Trimming left V 2 bases short and J 6 bases short, with 10 bases between. This CDR3 comprises 13 residues.

There are a few counts of this clonotype. This chain connects TRBV7-6 to TRBJ2-1; the D gene is possibly TRBD2 (6 bases). CDR3 length: 15 amino acids. Germline CDR1 reads SGHVS; CDR2 reads FNYEAQ. The V gene lost 5 bases and the J gene lost 9 bases, with 20 bases spanning the gap. This CDR3 is CASSSRDSLGGEQFF. CDR3 sequence (DNA): TGTGCCAGCAGCAGCAGGGACTCACTGGGGGGTGAGCAGTTCTTC.

The V call is TRBV29-1, the J call TRBJ2-7; possible D gene TRBD2, 5 bases. CDR1 is SQVTM, CDR2 ANQGSEA, per germline. The CDR3 sequence is 11 residues long. The V end was cut by 5 bases, the J end by 3 bases, with 8 bases between. Written as DNA, the CDR3 is TGCAGCGTTATCCGGGACTACGAGCAGTACGTC. Translating gives CSVIRDYEQYV.

CDR3 in DNA: TGTGCCAGCCTCGAGGAAGGGCAGAGCTATGGCTACACCTTC. This sequence encodes CASLEEGQSYGYTF. The V and J genes are TRBV25-1 and TRBJ1-2; D is unresolved. The V gene's germline CDR1 is MGHDK and CDR2 SYGVNS. CDR3 length equals 14 residues. V lost 8 bases and J 4 bases, leaving 17 bases between the germline ends.

This clonotype appeared a few times. The J gene is TRBJ2-5, the V gene TRBV19, with D perhaps matching TRBD1 (5 bases). The V gene's germline CDR1 is LNHDA and CDR2 SQIVND (reference sequence). Trimming removed 7 bases from V and 6 bases from J, with 24 bases in between. The CDR3 contains 16 residues. This CDR3 is CASTTGHNSRAQTQYF. DNA for the CDR3: TGTGCCAGTACTACAGGACACAATAGCCGGGCCCAGACCCAGTACTTC.

The chain is built from TRBV6-5 and TRBJ2-7, with D hard to call. The V end was cut by 0 bases, the J end by 0 bases, with 9 bases between. In germline, CDR1 is MNHEY, CDR2 SVGAGI. The length of the CDR3 is 15 residues. CDR3 residues: CASSYSDAGSYEQYF. CDR3 sequence (DNA): TGTGCCAGCAGTTACTCCGACGCCGGCTCCTACGAGCAGTACTTC.

In its sample, this clonotype was seen many times. The chain joins TRBV7-2 to TRBJ2-7; 7 nucleotides line up with TRBD1. V lost 5 bases, J lost 3 bases, and 10 bases stayed unmatched. Germline V gene lookup returns CDR1 SGHTA and CDR2 FQGNSA. This CDR3 spans 15 amino acids. In DNA, the CDR3 is TGTGCCAGCAGCCTATCCCGGGACAGTTTCTACGAGCAGTACTTC. Translated, it gives CASSLSRDSFYEQYF.

This sequence joins TRBV20-1 and TRBJ1-4, with D possibly TRBD1 on 5 matching bases. The germline CDR1 and CDR2 sequences are DFQATT and SNEGSKA (reference sequence). Trimming pared 4 bases from V and 6 bases from J, leaving 12 bases between. This CDR3 comprises 13 residues. The CDR3 coding sequence is TGCAGTGCTAAGGACATGCTTGATGAAAAACTGTTTTTT. It encodes CSAKDMLDEKLFF.

In its sample, this clonotype was seen a few times. The rearrangement joins TRBV27 to TRBJ2-1; D may correspond to TRBD1 or TRBD2 (5 bases each). Germline-derived CDR1 and CDR2 are MNHEY and SMNVEV (reference sequence). V was clipped by 0 bases and J by 5 bases, with 14 bases between them. The CDR3 is 16 amino acids. The CDR3 DNA reads as TGTGCCAGCAGTTTATCCGCCGGGGCTCCAAACAATGAGCAGTTCTTC. This encodes CASSLSAGAPNNEQFF.

The chain employs TRBV6-2 or TRBV6-3 and TRBJ2-1; TRBD2 aligns across 8 bases. Germline V gene data show CDR1 as MNHEY and CDR2 as SVGEGT. J gave up 12 bases and V 8 bases, and 15 bases lay outside the gene matches. CDR3 length: 14 residues. The CDR3 bases are TGTGCCAGCGGAATTGGACTAGCAAGAGGTGTGCAGTTCTTC. Translated: CASGIGLARGVQFF.

In this sample, this clonotype turned up a few times. The chain employs TRBV7-6 and TRBJ2-6; weak D call: TRBD2 (6 bases). The CDR3 runs to 14 residues. CDR1 is SGHVS, CDR2 FNYEAQ, per germline. Trimming removed 11 bases at V and 2 bases at J, with 13 bases between. The CDR3 loop is CASLGGAGANVLTF. For the CDR3, the DNA is TGTGCCTCCTTGGGCGGGGCTGGGGCCAACGTCCTGACTTTC.

This clonotype was counted between two and nine times. The CDR3 region is CASSHRSGRNQPQHF. CDR3 sequence (DNA): TGTGCCAGCAGTCACCGGAGTGGTCGCAATCAGCCCCAGCATTTT. This rearrangement joins TRBV28 to TRBJ1-5; D is undetermined. CDR3 length equals 15 residues. V was cut by 5 bases and J by 2 bases, with 13 bases left in between. Germline values: CDR1 MDHEN, CDR2 SYDVKM.

This clonotype was seen a few times. The J gene is TRBJ2-5, the V gene TRBV25-1, with a weak D call TRBD2 (6 bases). Germline CDR1 MGHDK, CDR2 SYGVNS. CDR3 length: 15 residues. V was cut by 1 base and J by 1 base, with 10 bases left in between. The CDR3 sequence is CASSESDYTQETQYF. The CDR3 region has the DNA TGTGCCAGCAGTGAATCGGACTATACCCAAGAGACCCAGTACTTC.

This clonotype was counted between two and nine times. V is TRBV7-4 and J is TRBJ2-3; 7 nucleotides align to TRBD2. Germline assignment: CDR1 SGHVT and CDR2 SQSDAQ. V was pared by 11 bases and J by 3 bases, with 8 bases of the junction left unmatched. The CDR3 extends over 13 amino acids. The CDR3 protein is CASWGGETDTQYF. Written as DNA, the CDR3 is TGTGCCTCTTGGGGGGGAGAAACAGATACGCAGTATTTT.

The chain has TRBV6-1 and TRBJ2-1; either TRBD1 or TRBD2 may supply D (5 bases each). The CDR3 is 17 amino acids. Germline CDR1 reads MNHNS; CDR2 reads SASEGT. V lost 4 bases and J 0 bases, leaving 16 bases between the germline ends. The CDR3 here is CASSAVGPVGSYNEQFF. CDR3 nucleotide sequence: TGTGCCAGCAGTGCTGTGGGACCGGTAGGCTCCTACAATGAGCAGTTCTTC.

The chain couples TRBV10-3 to TRBJ1-2; D is undetermined. The V and J ends lost 6 bases and 2 bases respectively, with 4 bases between them. Germline V gene sequence: CDR1 ENHRY, CDR2 SYGVKD. CDR3 length: 11 residues. The CDR3 reads CAIRTNYGYTF. Written as DNA, the CDR3 is TGTGCCATCAGAACAAACTATGGCTACACCTTC.